This TCR beta chain was observed in a study of shared clonotypes between healthy human individuals. Study findings and constraints: Apart from blood, nothing was sampled; tissue repertoires likely differ. A few donors had 5% to 6.5% of their naive CD4 clonotypes in common.

Measured with immunoSEQ multiplex PCR; TCRdb has only the in-frame clones, and not every one. The table records some 2.1 million clones, around 95% of them present only once. The sample holds many counts of this clone. Its antigen is as yet unknown. Per germline, CDR1 KGHSH and CDR2 LQKENI. The CDR3 covers 13 residues. Trimming pared 0 bases from V and 10 bases from J, leaving 7 bases between. The chain combines TRBV18 with TRBJ1-6; no clear D. Material: naive CD4+ T cells sorted from blood. The subset is: CD45RA+ positively selected. The receptor was derived from a man aged 18 to 30 in good health. DNA of the CDR3: TGTGCCAGCTCACCACCTACGTCCTCACCCCTCCACTTT. Its translation is CASSPPTSSPLHF. Filled out from reference TRBV18 and TRBJ1-6, the complete variable domain reads NAGVMQNPRHLVRRRGQEARLRCSPMKGHSHVYWYRQLPEEGLKFMVYLQKENIIDESGMPKERFSAEFPKEGPSILRIQQVVRGDSAAYFCASSPPTSSPLHFGNGTRLTVT.